A single sample gave rise to the 19 T cell receptor beta chains below, sequenced in a study of metastatic and nonmetastatic thyroid tumors. Thyroid surgery took place with no prior treatment in any patient. MiXCR was used by TCRdb to re-call the PCR reads. This sample has some 21,000 clones; approximately 30% occur once, and the top ten carry approximately 18%. Sequenced sample: blood. These receptors originate from a female donor with papillary thyroid cancer or a benign thyroid nodule (not recorded which). Some clones in this sample may be carry-over from other donors' samples.

The CDR3 reads CASSSGGTPDTQYF. In nucleotides, the CDR3 is TGCGCCAGCAGCTCCGGGGGAACTCCAGATACGCAGTATTTT. The V gene is TRBV5-1, the J gene TRBJ2-3, with a possible D match to TRBD2 (6 bases). The V end was cut by 3 bases, the J end by 4 bases, with 12 bases between. CDR3 length: 14 residues. CDR1 SGHRS and CDR2 YFSETQ come from the germline V gene.

This clone is deemed large. The CDR3 spells CASGNGGGFDEQFF. Here the CDR3 DNA reads TGTGCCAGCGGAAACGGGGGGGGCTTCGATGAGCAGTTCTTC. The genes are TRBV7-3 and TRBJ2-1; 8 positions agree with TRBD2. CDR3 length: 14 residues. The germline V gene encodes CDR1 SGHTA and CDR2 FQGTGA. The V and J ends lost 8 bases and 8 bases, in that order; junction bases with no gene match: 11.

This rearrangement joins TRBV30 to TRBJ1-3; D might be TRBD1 (6 bases). This CDR3 has 13 amino acids. Looked up from germline, CDR1 is GTSNPN and CDR2 is SVGIG (reference sequence). V lost 4 bases and J lost 4, with 11 bases in between. CDR3 in amino acids: CAWIPRGGNTIYF. The CDR3 bases are TGTGCCTGGATCCCCAGGGGCGGAAACACCATATATTTT.

By proportion, this clone is medium-sized. This chain joins TRBV19 and TRBJ2-7; perhaps TRBD2 as D (6 bases). CDR3 length: 16 amino acids. V was shortened by 5 bases and J by 0 bases, with 17 bases between the two germline ends. The germline gives CDR1 LNHDA, CDR2 SQIVND (reference sequence). The CDR3 sequence is CASSSPPGSFSYEQYF. The CDR3 DNA reads as TGTGCCAGTAGTTCGCCCCCCGGGAGTTTCTCCTACGAGCAGTACTTC.

J is TRBJ1-1 and V is TRBV27, with a possible D match to TRBD1 (5 bases). The CDR3 spans 15 residues. Germline-derived CDR1 and CDR2 are MNHEY and SMNVEV (reference sequence). V was pared by 7 bases and J by 4 bases, with 19 bases between. The CDR3 spells CASTRSLRGSTEAFF. CDR3 coding DNA: TGTGCCAGCACTCGTTCCCTTCGGGGCAGCACTGAAGCTTTCTTT.

In this sample, this clone is medium-sized. The genes are TRBV20-1 and TRBJ2-7; unclear D gene. Between the trimmed V and J ends, which lost 0 bases and 5 bases, there was a span of 5 bases. This CDR3 region has 11 residues. From germline, CDR1 is DFQATT and CDR2 SNEGSKA (reference sequence). As DNA, the CDR3 is TGCAGTGCTAGAGATGCCCACGAGCAGTACTTC. Translated, it gives CSARDAHEQYF.

The rearrangement links TRBV11-2 to TRBJ1-2; D ambiguous. The CDR3 loop spans 19 amino acids. V gave up 8 bases and J gave up 8 bases, with 36 bases separating them. The germline gives CDR1 SGHAT, CDR2 FQNNGV. In nucleotides, the CDR3 is TGTGCCAGCCGCTCACCCTGGACCGGTTCTTTTTTGTTTGGTGGAGGCTACACCTTC. As protein: CASRSPWTGSFLFGGGYTF.

This clone is medium-sized in the sample. CDR3 DNA: TGTGCCAGCAGCGATAGAGGGGACAGCTATGGCTACACCTTC. Translated: CASSDRGDSYGYTF. This rearrangement joins TRBV7-2 to TRBJ1-2; 7 nucleotides match TRBD1. CDR1 is SGHTA, CDR2 FQGNSA, per germline. Losses at the gene ends were 5 bases for V and 4 bases for J; bases not matched to a gene: 7. This CDR3 has 14 residues.

This clone was detected ten times or more. The chain uses TRBV2 and TRBJ2-1; TRBD1 matches at 10 bases. With V trimmed by 6 bases and J by 8 bases, 13 bases remained unmatched. This CDR3 spans 16 amino acids. Per germline, CDR1 SNHLY and CDR2 FYNNEI. CDR3 DNA: TGTGCCAGCAGCGTAATAACGGGACAGGGGTTCGATGAGCAGTTCTTC. Its protein is CASSVITGQGFDEQFF.

In its sample, this clone is medium-sized. The chain is built from TRBV7-2 and TRBJ1-2; no clear D. Trimming shortened V by 5 bases and J by 4 bases, and 8 bases separated the two germline ends. CDR3 length: 12 residues. Germline V gene sequence: CDR1 SGHTA, CDR2 FQGNSA. CDR3 sequence: CASSRRGYGYTF. The CDR3 DNA reads TGTGCCAGCAGCCGGCGGGGCTATGGCTACACCTTC.

There are many counts of this clone. J is TRBJ2-7 and V is TRBV4-3; TRBD2 agrees at 12 bases. The germline gives CDR1 LGHNA, CDR2 YSLEER. The CDR3 runs to 16 residues. V was pared by 4 bases and J by 5 bases, with 9 bases of the junction left unmatched. CDR3 DNA sequence: TGCGCCAGCAGCCGCGGACTAGCGGGAACTAAAAACGAGCAGTACTTC. Protein product: CASSRGLAGTKNEQYF.

This clone is labeled as medium-sized. This chain joins TRBV19 and TRBJ2-7; the D is unclear. CDR1 and CDR2 from the germline V gene are LNHDA and SQIVND (reference sequence). The CDR3 loop spans 18 amino acids. The V end was cut by 3 bases, the J end by 2 bases, with 23 bases between. The DNA for the CDR3 is TGTGCCAGTAGTATCAGTTTATCCTCTTATCTTATAACCTACGAGCAGTACTTC. Protein: CASSISLSSYLITYEQYF.

This clone was detected ten times or more. The chain employs TRBV5-1 and TRBJ2-5, with a possible D match to TRBD2 (5 bases). The CDR3 spans 14 residues. Germline assignment: CDR1 SGHRS and CDR2 YFSETQ. V lost 4 bases and J 5 bases, leaving 15 bases between the germline ends. For the CDR3, the DNA is TGCGCCAGCAGCGGCACTAGAGGGCAGGAGACCCAGTACTTC. Protein sequence: CASSGTRGQETQYF.

The rearrangement joins TRBV4-1 to TRBJ2-1, with a tentative D call TRBD2 (7 bases). CDR3 length equals 16 residues. Trimming left V 2 bases short and J 7 bases short, with 18 bases between. CDR1 MGHRA and CDR2 YSYEKL come from the germline V gene. The CDR3 protein is CASSQIGGGRGNEQFF. CDR3 nucleotide sequence: TGCGCCAGCAGCCAAATCGGGGGCGGGAGAGGGAATGAGCAGTTCTTC.

This clone rates as medium-sized. The chain links TRBV9 to TRBJ2-2, with 7 bases matching TRBD1. The germline gives CDR1 SGDLS, CDR2 YYNGEE. With 1 base clipped from V and 0 bases from J, the junction kept 0 bases outside the gene matches. This CDR3 region has 15 residues. The CDR3 reads CASSVQGANTGELFF. As DNA, the CDR3 is TGTGCCAGCAGCGTACAGGGGGCGAACACCGGGGAGCTGTTTTTT.

This clone came up many times. The chain has TRBV5-8 and TRBJ2-1; 8 bases agree with TRBD2. Trimming took 4 bases from V and 9 from J; bases not matched to a gene: 15. Germline V CDR1 and CDR2: SGHTS, YDEGEE. The CDR3 covers 16 residues. CDR3 coding DNA: TGTGCCAGCAGCCCGGGCCCTTACGGCGGGAGGTCTGAGCAGTTCTTC. This gives the protein CASSPGPYGGRSEQFF.

The chain joins TRBV20-1 to TRBJ2-6; no firm D call. V was pared by 0 bases and J by 0 bases, with 6 bases between. CDR1 DFQATT and CDR2 SNEGSKA come from the germline V gene (reference sequence). CDR3 length: 15 residues. In DNA form, the CDR3 reads TGCAGTGCTAGAGATTTGCTCTCTGGGGCCAACGTCCTGACTTTC. Its translation: CSARDLLSGANVLTF.

Note on this clone: One end of the junction varies from germline; a read error may be responsible. V is TRBV20-1 and J is TRBJ1-6, with D maybe TRBD1 (5 bases). Germline lookup yields CDR1 DFQATT and CDR2 SNEGSKA (reference sequence). There are 12 residues in the CDR3. The CDR3 sequence: CSGTDDKSPLPF. The DNA of the CDR3 is TGCAGCGGGACGGACGATAAGTCACCCCTCCCCTTT.

This clone was picked up many times. This CDR3 is CASTPIGQGSEAFF. In DNA, the CDR3 is TGTGCCAGCACCCCAATTGGACAGGGCTCTGAAGCTTTCTTT. The chain uses TRBV6-2 or TRBV6-3 and TRBJ1-1; TRBD1 agrees at 8 bases. J gave up 6 bases and V 7 bases, and 10 bases lay outside the gene matches. The CDR3 consists of 14 residues. Germline V gene lookup returns CDR1 MNHEY and CDR2 SVGEGT.